The 27 T cell receptor beta chains presented below share a single source sample, sequenced in a study of graft-versus-host responses after intestinal transplantation. Profiling relied on immunoSEQ multiplex PCR, and the TCRdb table lists in-frame clones only, not all of them. The repertoire holds tens of thousands of clones, with roughly four fifths as singletons. Sample: PBMCs, taken about 160 weeks after transplant. The receptor source for this set is a human patient who received an intestinal transplant, so some T cells may come from the graft donor.

The V call is TRBV19, the J call TRBJ1-3, with a possible D match to TRBD1 (5 bases). Germline CDR1 LNHDA, CDR2 SQIVND (reference sequence). The V and J ends lost 6 bases and 0 bases respectively, with 12 bases between them. The CDR3 extends over 15 amino acids. This CDR3 is CASRTTATSGNTIYF. In DNA form, the CDR3 reads TGTGCCAGTAGGACGACAGCTACCTCTGGAAACACCATATATTTT.

The chain uses TRBV7-2 and TRBJ1-1; D not resolved. CDR3 length: 12 residues. V shed 5 bases and J shed 7 bases, with 11 bases lying between them. CDR1 is SGHTA and CDR2 is FQGNSA in the germline V gene. In DNA form, the CDR3 reads TGTGCCAGCAGCCTTACCCGCTATGAAGCTTTCTTT. This encodes CASSLTRYEAFF.

This clone appeared a few times. The chain carries TRBV4-2 and TRBJ2-2, with D perhaps being TRBD1 or TRBD2 (7 bases each). This CDR3 comprises 16 residues. Germline V gene data show CDR1 as LGHNA and CDR2 as YNFKEQ. Trimming stripped 0 bases from V and 8 bases from J, with 16 bases between. The CDR3: CASSQDEGGGAGELFF. In nucleotides, the CDR3 is TGTGCCAGCAGCCAAGATGAGGGAGGGGGCGCGGGGGAGCTGTTTTTT.

The chain uses TRBV10-2 and TRBJ2-1; 12 positions agree with TRBD2. CDR1 and CDR2 from the germline V gene are WSHSY and SAAADI. The CDR3 runs 17 residues. V was clipped by 4 bases and J by 5 bases; unmatched bases: 9. The CDR3 DNA reads as TGCGCCAGCAGTGGACCGACTAGCGGGAGAAGGGACAATGAGCAGTTCTTC. Translated, it gives CASSGPTSGRRDNEQFF.

The gene calls are TRBV19 and TRBJ2-3; 11 nucleotides match TRBD2. Germline assignment: CDR1 LNHDA and CDR2 SQIVND (reference sequence). With V trimmed by 4 bases and J by 0 bases, 3 bases remained unmatched. The CDR3 contains 16 residues. Here the CDR3 DNA reads TGTGCCAGTAGTAACCTAGCGGGAGGAAGCACAGATACGCAGTATTTT. Residues: CASSNLAGGSTDTQYF. The full variable domain, rest sourced from reference TRBV19 and TRBJ2-3, is DGGITQSPKYLFRKEGQNVTLSCEQNLNHDAMYWYRQDPGQGLRLIYYSQIVNDFQKGDIAEGYSVSREKKESFPLTVTSAQKNPTAFYLCASSNLAGGSTDTQYFGPGTRLTVL.

The chain links TRBV6-5 to TRBJ1-3; D might be TRBD1 (5 bases). The CDR3 runs to 13 residues. CDR1 and CDR2 (germline): MNHEY, SVGAGI. Trimming pared 6 bases from V and 1 base from J, leaving 7 bases between. CDR3 sequence reads: CASRTGSGNTIYF. The CDR3 nucleotides read TGTGCCAGCAGAACAGGATCTGGAAACACCATATATTTT.

The chain combines TRBV10-3 with TRBJ2-2; a weak D match, TRBD2 (5 bases). V was cut by 4 bases and J by 1 base, with 10 bases left in between. The CDR3 covers 15 residues. Germline values: CDR1 ENHRY, CDR2 SYGVKD. The CDR3 bases are TGTGCCATCAGTGCCTCCAGCGGGAACACCGGGGAGCTGTTTTTT. Its translation is CAISASSGNTGELFF.

V is TRBV5-8 and J is TRBJ2-1; D is undetermined. Germline assignment: CDR1 SGHTS and CDR2 YDEGEE. With 2 bases removed from V and 8 bases from J, the gap between germline ends came to 8 bases. CDR3 length: 12 amino acids. This chain's CDR3 is CASSFGFHEQFF. The CDR3 DNA reads TGTGCCAGCAGCTTCGGGTTTCATGAGCAGTTCTTC.

V usage is TRBV2 and J usage is TRBJ1-5; D might be TRBD1 (6 bases). Germline CDR1 and CDR2: SNHLY and FYNNEI. The CDR3 covers 15 residues. V was pared by 1 base and J by 6 bases, with 13 bases between. The CDR3 DNA reads TGTGCCAGCAGTGAAGTTTTGGGGGCTACTCAGCCCCAGCATTTT. It codes for CASSEVLGATQPQHF.

This clone came up once. The chain combines TRBV11-3 with TRBJ2-1, with 11 bases aligning to TRBD2. The CDR3 is 16 amino acids. Looked up from germline, CDR1 is SGHNT and CDR2 is YENEEA. V lost 4 bases to trimming and J lost 2 bases; unmatched junction nucleotides: 4. CDR3 sequence (DNA): TGTGCCAGCAGCTCCCGGGGACTAGCGGCCTACAATGAGCAGTTCTTC. Translated: CASSSRGLAAYNEQFF. The complete variable domain, with remaining parts taken from reference TRBV11-3 and TRBJ2-1, reads EAGVVQSPRYKIIEKKQPVAFWCNPISGHNTLYWYLQNLGQGPELLIRYENEEAVDDSQLPKDRFSAERLKGVDSTLKIQPAELGDSAVYLCASSSRGLAAYNEQFFGPGTRLTVL.

J is TRBJ1-5 and V is TRBV6-6; D not certain. CDR3 length: 13 residues. Germline CDR1 and CDR2: MNHNY and SVGAGI (reference sequence). V was clipped by 6 bases and J by 4 bases, with 10 bases between them. The CDR3 coding sequence is TGTGCCAGCAGCCCACGGGAGAATCAGCCCCAGCATTTT. Amino acid sequence: CASSPRENQPQHF.

This chain uses TRBV6-5 with TRBJ2-1, with 8 bases aligning to TRBD2. The CDR3 length is 16 residues. The V gene end was trimmed by 0 bases and the J gene end by 4 bases; junction bases not matched to a gene: 5. Germline CDR1 MNHEY, CDR2 SVGAGI. This CDR3 reads CASSYSYGRGYNEQFF. The CDR3 nucleotides read TGTGCCAGCAGTTACTCGTACGGGAGGGGTTACAATGAGCAGTTCTTC.

The chain is built from TRBV4-1 and TRBJ2-7, with TRBD1 matching 8 bases. Trimming removed 2 bases from V and 3 bases from J; junction bases left unmatched: 3. The CDR3 is 14 amino acids. Germline V lookup: CDR1 MGHRA, CDR2 YSYEKL. CDR3 residues: CASSQLTGDYEQYF. The CDR3 coding sequence is TGCGCCAGCAGCCAACTGACAGGGGACTACGAGCAGTACTTC.

The rearrangement uses TRBV7-9 and TRBJ2-7; TRBD1 might be the D (5 bases). Trimming took 5 bases from V and 5 from J, leaving 16 bases between them. Germline assignment: CDR1 SEHNR and CDR2 FQNEAQ (reference sequence). This CDR3 spans 14 amino acids. The CDR3 region is CASSRQGLQDEQYF. The CDR3 nucleotides are TGTGCCAGCAGCCGTCAGGGTCTCCAAGACGAGCAGTACTTC.

This CDR3 is CASSPGTGGETQYF. As DNA, the CDR3 is TGCGCCAGCAGCCCCGGGACAGGAGGAGAGACCCAGTACTTC. The V call is TRBV5-1, the J call TRBJ2-5; TRBD1 matches at 8 bases. This CDR3 spans 14 amino acids. V shed 4 bases, J shed 4 bases, and the junction held 6 bases outside the gene matches. Per germline, CDR1 SGHRS and CDR2 YFSETQ.

The V call is TRBV19, the J call TRBJ1-2; the D is unclear. Trimming pared 5 bases from V and 0 bases from J, leaving 13 bases between. The CDR3 sequence is 15 residues long. Germline assignment: CDR1 LNHDA and CDR2 SQIVND (reference sequence). This CDR3 is CASSPDVTANYGYTF. The CDR3 DNA reads TGTGCCAGTAGTCCCGATGTCACGGCTAACTATGGCTACACCTTC.

A remark on this clone: The DNA is left out, because the CDR3 cannot be placed on it with certainty; the CDR3 is given as TCRdb lists it. V usage is TRBV5-8 and J usage is TRBJ1-2. Germline V CDR1 and CDR2: SGHTS, YDEGEE. Inclusive of both ends, the CDR3 amounts to 15 amino acids. CDR3: CASSLVGFGIYGYAF.

The V call is TRBV21-1, the J call TRBJ1-5. TRBV21-1 is recorded as a pseudogene. This CDR3 is 16 amino acids long. In nucleotides, the CDR3 is TGTGCCAGCAGCAAAAAAAACGGAGGGTACGATCAGCCCCAGCATTTT. Protein product: CASSKKNGGYDQPQHF.

The sample holds a few counts of this clone. The J gene is TRBJ1-2, the V gene TRBV6-5; D gene uncertain. CDR1 is MNHEY and CDR2 is SVGAGI in the germline V gene. This CDR3 is 12 amino acids long. Trimming removed 6 bases from V and 5 bases from J, with 10 bases in between. Here the CDR3 reads CASRTWGYGYTF. CDR3 nucleotide sequence: TGTGCCAGCAGGACATGGGGATATGGCTACACCTTC.

This clone was seen once. The rearrangement links TRBV29-1 to TRBJ1-1, with 9 nucleotides matching TRBD1. Germline V lookup: CDR1 SQVTM, CDR2 ANQGSEA. Trimming removed 6 bases from V and 4 bases from J; junction bases left unmatched: 9. The CDR3 runs 14 residues. CDR3 bases: TGCAGCGTATCTCCGGGACAGGGATTCACTGAAGCTTTCTTT. It specifies CSVSPGQGFTEAFF.

The V and J genes are TRBV2 and TRBJ2-5, with 9 bases fitting TRBD2. Germline V gene data show CDR1 as SNHLY and CDR2 as FYNNEI. This CDR3 is built from 13 residues. With 8 bases clipped from V and 3 bases from J, the junction kept 4 bases outside the gene matches. The CDR3 sequence: CASHRLAEETQYF. The CDR3 DNA reads TGTGCCAGCCACCGACTAGCGGAAGAGACCCAGTACTTC. Drawing the rest from reference TRBV2 and TRBJ2-5, the complete variable domain is EPEVTQTPSHQVTQMGQEVILRCVPISNHLYFYWYRQILGQKVEFLVSFYNNEISEKSEIFDDQFSVERPDGSNFTLKIRSTKLEDSAMYFCASHRLAEETQYFGPGTRLLVL.

The genes are TRBV29-1 and TRBJ2-3; 12 bases are a match to TRBD2. Germline V gene data show CDR1 as SQVTM and CDR2 as ANQGSEA. CDR3 size: 14 residues. Trimming at V came to 7 bases and at J to 5 bases, leaving 7 bases not matched to a gene. CDR3 DNA: TGCAGCGGCGCTAGCGGGGGGGCCTTAGATACGCAGTATTTT. It yields the protein CSGASGGALDTQYF.

The chain couples TRBV6-5 to TRBJ1-4, with D perhaps matching TRBD1 (6 bases). CDR3 length: 14 residues. Trimming shortened V by 5 bases and J by 5 bases, and 12 bases separated the two germline ends. CDR1 MNHEY and CDR2 SVGAGI come from the germline V gene. CDR3 sequence (DNA): TGTGCCAGCAGTGAACAGGGTGGGAATGAAAAACTGTTTTTT. It is translated as CASSEQGGNEKLFF.

The V call is TRBV4-1, the J call TRBJ2-5; D is possibly TRBD2 (6 bases). The germline V and J ends were trimmed by 0 bases and 0 bases, with 14 bases remaining between them. The CDR3 is 17 residues long. CDR1 is MGHRA, CDR2 YSYEKL, per germline. CDR3 bases: TGCGCCAGCAGCCAAGATAGGGGAGGAGGGAACCAAGAGACCCAGTACTTC. Its protein product is CASSQDRGGGNQETQYF.

The chain combines TRBV5-1 with TRBJ1-1; no clear D gene. This CDR3 has 14 amino acids. V gave up 1 base and J gave up 1 base, with 8 bases separating them. Germline assignment: CDR1 SGHRS and CDR2 YFSETQ. CDR3 loop: CASSLTEQNTEAFF. CDR3 nucleotide sequence: TGCGCCAGCAGCTTGACAGAACAGAACACTGAAGCTTTCTTT.

This rearrangement joins TRBV9 to TRBJ2-1; 10 bases map to TRBD2. The CDR3 extends over 15 amino acids. The germline CDR1 and CDR2 sequences are SGDLS and YYNGEE. Trimming at V came to 4 bases and at J to 4 bases, leaving 5 bases not matched to a gene. Here the CDR3 DNA reads TGTGCCAGCAGCATTGGACTAGCGGCATACAATGAGCAGTTCTTC. As protein: CASSIGLAAYNEQFF.

The V gene is TRBV28, the J gene TRBJ2-7, with TRBD2 matching 7 bases. CDR1 and CDR2 from the germline V gene are MDHEN and SYDVKM. After removal of 2 bases from V and 3 bases from J, the junction contained 10 bases not matched to a gene. This CDR3 comprises 16 residues. CDR3 amino acids: CASSLREEDPYYEQYF. The CDR3 region has the DNA TGTGCCAGCAGTTTACGGGAGGAAGACCCCTACTACGAGCAGTACTTC.